This T cell receptor beta chain comes out of a study of T cells in Graves' hyperthyroidism and ophthalmopathy. Study conclusions and caveats: Ophthalmopathy, which appeared later, was predicted by the model a median approximately 6 months before onset.

The sample holds many counts of this clonotype. Antigen specificity is unknown. V shed 3 bases, J shed 6 bases, and the junction held 8 bases outside the gene matches. The CDR3 consists of 15 residues. The germline gives CDR1 ENHRY, CDR2 SYGVKD. Uncontrolled infection, other autoimmune disease, pregnancy or lactation disqualified patients from enrolment. Amplified TCR beta CDR3 regions derived from RNA transcripts. The HTBI primer set served for first-round RT-PCR of the TCR CDR3. MiXCR, run by TCRdb on the multiplex PCR reads, gives a single entry per CDR3 protein. Of fewer than 450,000 distinct CDR3 sequences in the sample, about a fifth were seen once.

Sequenced input: blood. V usage is TRBV10-3 and J usage is TRBJ1-5, with TRBD1 identical over 7 bases. This clonotype was sampled from a man aged 18 to 29 with Graves' ophthalmopathy. The CDR3: CAISDGGGSGQPQHF. CDR3 nucleotides: TGTGCCATCAGTGACGGAGGGGGCAGCGGTCAGCCCCAGCATTTT.